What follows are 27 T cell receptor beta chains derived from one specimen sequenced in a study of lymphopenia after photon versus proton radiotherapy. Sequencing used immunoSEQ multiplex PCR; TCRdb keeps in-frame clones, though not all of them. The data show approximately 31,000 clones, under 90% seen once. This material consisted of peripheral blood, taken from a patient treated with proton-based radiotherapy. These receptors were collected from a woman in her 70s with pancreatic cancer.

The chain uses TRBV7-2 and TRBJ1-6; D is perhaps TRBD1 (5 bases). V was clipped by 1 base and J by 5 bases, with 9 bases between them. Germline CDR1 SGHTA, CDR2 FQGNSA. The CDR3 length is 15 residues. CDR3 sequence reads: CASSLDIRDNSPLHF. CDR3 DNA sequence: TGTGCCAGCAGCTTAGATATCAGGGATAATTCACCCCTCCACTTT.

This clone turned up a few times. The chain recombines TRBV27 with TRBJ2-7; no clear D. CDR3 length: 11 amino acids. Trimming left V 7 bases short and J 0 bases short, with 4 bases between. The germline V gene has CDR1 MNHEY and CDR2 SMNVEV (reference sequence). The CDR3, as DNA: TGTGCCAGCACTAACTCCTACGAGCAGTACTTC. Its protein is CASTNSYEQYF.

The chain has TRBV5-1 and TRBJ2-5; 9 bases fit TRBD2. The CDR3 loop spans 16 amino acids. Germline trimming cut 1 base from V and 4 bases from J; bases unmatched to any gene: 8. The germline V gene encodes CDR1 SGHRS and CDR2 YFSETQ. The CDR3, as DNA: TGCGCCAGCAGCTTGCTCCCTAGCGGGAATTTAGAGACCCAGTACTTC. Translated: CASSLLPSGNLETQYF.

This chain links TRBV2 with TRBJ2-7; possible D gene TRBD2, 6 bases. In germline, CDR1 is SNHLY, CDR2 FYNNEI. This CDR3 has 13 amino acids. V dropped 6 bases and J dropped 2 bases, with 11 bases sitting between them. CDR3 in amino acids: CASSVGLAYEQYF. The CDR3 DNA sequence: TGTGCCAGCAGCGTGGGACTGGCCTACGAGCAGTACTTC.

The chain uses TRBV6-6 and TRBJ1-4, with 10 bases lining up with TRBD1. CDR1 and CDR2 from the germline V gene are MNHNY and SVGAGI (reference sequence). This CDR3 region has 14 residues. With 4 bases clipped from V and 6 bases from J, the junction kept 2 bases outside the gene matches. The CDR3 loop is CASSSGTGDEKLFF. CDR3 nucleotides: TGTGCCAGCAGTTCCGGGACAGGGGATGAAAAACTGTTTTTT.

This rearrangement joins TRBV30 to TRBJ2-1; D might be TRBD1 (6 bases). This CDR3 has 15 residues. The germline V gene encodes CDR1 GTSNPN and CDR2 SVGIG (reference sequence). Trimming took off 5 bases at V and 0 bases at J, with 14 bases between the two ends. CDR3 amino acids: CAWQEQGSSYNEQFF. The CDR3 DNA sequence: TGTGCCTGGCAAGAACAGGGAAGCTCCTACAATGAGCAGTTCTTC.

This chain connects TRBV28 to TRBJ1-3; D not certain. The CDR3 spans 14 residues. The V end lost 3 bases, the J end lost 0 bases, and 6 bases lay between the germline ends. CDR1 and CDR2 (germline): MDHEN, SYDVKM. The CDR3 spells CASSLTNSGNTIYF. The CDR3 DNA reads TGTGCCAGCAGTTTGACCAACTCTGGAAACACCATATATTTT.

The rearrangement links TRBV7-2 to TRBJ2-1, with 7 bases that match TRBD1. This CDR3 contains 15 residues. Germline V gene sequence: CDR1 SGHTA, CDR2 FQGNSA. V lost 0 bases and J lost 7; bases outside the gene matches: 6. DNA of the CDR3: TGTGCCAGCAGCTTAGCCGGAAGGACAGGAAATGAGCAGTTCTTC. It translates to CASSLAGRTGNEQFF.

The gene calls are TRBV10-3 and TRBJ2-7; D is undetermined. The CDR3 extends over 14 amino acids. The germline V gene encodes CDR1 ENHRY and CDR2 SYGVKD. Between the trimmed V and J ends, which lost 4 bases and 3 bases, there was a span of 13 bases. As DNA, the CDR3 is TGTGCCATCAGTGGAGGTGCGCAGCGCTACGAGCAGTACTTC. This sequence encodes CAISGGAQRYEQYF.

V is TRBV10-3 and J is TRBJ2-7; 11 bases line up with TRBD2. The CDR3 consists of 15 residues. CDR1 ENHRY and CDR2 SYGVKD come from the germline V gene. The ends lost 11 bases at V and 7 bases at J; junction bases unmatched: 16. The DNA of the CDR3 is TGTGCCGCCATCAGTGAATTAGCGGGAGGGCGGGAGCAGTACTTC. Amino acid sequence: CAAISELAGGREQYF.

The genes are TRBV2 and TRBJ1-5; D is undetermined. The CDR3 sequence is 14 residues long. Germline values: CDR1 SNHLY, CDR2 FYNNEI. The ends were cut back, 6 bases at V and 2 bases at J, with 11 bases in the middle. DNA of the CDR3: TGTGCCAGCAGCGCGGCGGCGGGCAATCAGCCCCAGCATTTT. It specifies CASSAAAGNQPQHF.

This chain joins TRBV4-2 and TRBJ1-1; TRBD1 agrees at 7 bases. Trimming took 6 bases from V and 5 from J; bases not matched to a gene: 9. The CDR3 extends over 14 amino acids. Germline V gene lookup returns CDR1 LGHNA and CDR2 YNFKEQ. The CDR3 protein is CASSPQGKATEAFF. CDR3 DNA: TGTGCCAGCAGTCCACAGGGGAAGGCAACTGAAGCTTTCTTT.

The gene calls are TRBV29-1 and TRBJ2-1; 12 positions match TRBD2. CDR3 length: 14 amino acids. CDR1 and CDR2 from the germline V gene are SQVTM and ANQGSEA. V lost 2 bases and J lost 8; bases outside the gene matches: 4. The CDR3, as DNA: TGCAGCGTTGAATCTAGCGGGAGGGGCTATGAGCAGTTCTTC. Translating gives CSVESSGRGYEQFF.

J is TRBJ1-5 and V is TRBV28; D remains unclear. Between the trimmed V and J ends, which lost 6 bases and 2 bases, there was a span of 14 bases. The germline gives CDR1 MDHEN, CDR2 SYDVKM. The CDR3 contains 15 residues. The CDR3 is CASRQSLPGNQPQHF. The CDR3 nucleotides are TGTGCCAGCAGACAGTCCCTCCCGGGCAATCAGCCCCAGCATTTT.

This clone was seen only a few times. The CDR3 DNA sequence: TGTGCCAGCAGCCAAGACGCTAGCGTTGGGACCCAGTACTTC. Translating gives CASSQDASVGTQYF. The chain joins TRBV4-2 to TRBJ2-5, with D tentatively TRBD2 (6 bases). V was cut by 0 bases and J by 7 bases, with 12 bases left in between. The CDR3 is 14 residues long. CDR1 and CDR2 (germline): LGHNA, YNFKEQ.

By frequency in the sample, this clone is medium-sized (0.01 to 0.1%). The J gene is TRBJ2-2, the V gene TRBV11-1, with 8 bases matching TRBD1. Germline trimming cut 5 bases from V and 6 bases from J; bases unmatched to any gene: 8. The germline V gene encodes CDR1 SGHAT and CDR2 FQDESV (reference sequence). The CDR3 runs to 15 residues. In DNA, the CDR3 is TGTGCCAGCAGCCAGGTGGGACAGGCGGCCGGGGAGCTGTTTTTT. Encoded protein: CASSQVGQAAGELFF.

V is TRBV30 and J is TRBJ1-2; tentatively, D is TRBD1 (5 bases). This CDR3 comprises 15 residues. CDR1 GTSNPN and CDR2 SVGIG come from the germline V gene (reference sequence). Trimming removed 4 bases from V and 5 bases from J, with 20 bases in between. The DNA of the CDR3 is TGTGCCTGGACCCTTCCCGCGGGGAGGGGATATGGCTACACCTTC. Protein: CAWTLPAGRGYGYTF.

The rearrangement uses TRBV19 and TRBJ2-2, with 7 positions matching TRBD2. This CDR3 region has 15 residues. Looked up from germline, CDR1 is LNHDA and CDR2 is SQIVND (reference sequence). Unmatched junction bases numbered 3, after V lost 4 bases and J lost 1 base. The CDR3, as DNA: TGTGCCAGTAGTACAGGGACTAAGAACACCGGGGAGCTGTTTTTT. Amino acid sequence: CASSTGTKNTGELFF.

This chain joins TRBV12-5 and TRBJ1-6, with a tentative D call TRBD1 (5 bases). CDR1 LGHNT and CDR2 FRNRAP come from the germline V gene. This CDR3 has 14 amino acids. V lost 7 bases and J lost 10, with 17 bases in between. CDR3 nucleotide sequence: TGTGCTAGTGCCCTGCAGGGAGGGAGCTCACCCCTCCACTTT. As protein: CASALQGGSSPLHF.

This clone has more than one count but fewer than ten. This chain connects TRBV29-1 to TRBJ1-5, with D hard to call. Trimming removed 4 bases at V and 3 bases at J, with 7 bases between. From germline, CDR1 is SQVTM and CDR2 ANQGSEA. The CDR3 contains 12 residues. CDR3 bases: TGCAGCGTTGGCGGTGCCAATCAGCCCCAGCATTTT. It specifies CSVGGANQPQHF.

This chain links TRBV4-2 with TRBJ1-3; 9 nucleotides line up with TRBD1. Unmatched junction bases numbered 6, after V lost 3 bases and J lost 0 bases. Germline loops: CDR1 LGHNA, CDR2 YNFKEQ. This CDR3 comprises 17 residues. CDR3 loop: CASSQGDRVGSGNTIYF. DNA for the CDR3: TGTGCCAGCAGCCAGGGGGACAGGGTAGGCTCTGGAAACACCATATATTTT.

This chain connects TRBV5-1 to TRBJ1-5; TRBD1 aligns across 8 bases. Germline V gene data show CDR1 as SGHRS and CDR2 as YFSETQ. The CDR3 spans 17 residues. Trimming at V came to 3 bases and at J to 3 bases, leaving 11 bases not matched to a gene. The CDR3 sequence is CASSSTGGLTFNQPQHF. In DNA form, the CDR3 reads TGCGCCAGCAGCTCTACAGGGGGACTTACCTTCAATCAGCCCCAGCATTTT.

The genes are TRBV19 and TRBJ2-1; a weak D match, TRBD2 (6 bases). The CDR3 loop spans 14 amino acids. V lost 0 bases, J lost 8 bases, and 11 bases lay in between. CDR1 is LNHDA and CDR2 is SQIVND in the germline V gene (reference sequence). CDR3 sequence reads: CASSIERPGDEQFF. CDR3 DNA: TGTGCCAGTAGTATAGAGAGGCCGGGGGATGAGCAGTTCTTC.

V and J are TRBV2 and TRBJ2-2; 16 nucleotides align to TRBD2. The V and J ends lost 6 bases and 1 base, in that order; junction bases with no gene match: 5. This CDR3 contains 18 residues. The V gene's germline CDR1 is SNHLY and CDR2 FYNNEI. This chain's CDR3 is CASRAGLAGGLNTGELFF. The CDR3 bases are TGTGCCAGCAGGGCGGGACTAGCGGGAGGGTTGAACACCGGGGAGCTGTTTTTT.

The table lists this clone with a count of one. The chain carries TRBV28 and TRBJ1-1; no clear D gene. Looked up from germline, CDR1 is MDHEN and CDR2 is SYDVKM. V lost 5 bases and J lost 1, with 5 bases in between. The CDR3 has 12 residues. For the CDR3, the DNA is TGTGCCAGCAGTGAAAAGAACACTGAAGCTTTCTTT. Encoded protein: CASSEKNTEAFF.

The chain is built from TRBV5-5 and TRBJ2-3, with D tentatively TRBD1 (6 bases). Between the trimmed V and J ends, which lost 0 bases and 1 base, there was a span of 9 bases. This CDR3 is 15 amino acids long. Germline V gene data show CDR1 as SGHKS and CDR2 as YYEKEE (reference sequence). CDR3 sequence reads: CASSLDWTGTDTQYF. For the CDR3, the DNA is TGTGCCAGCAGCTTGGATTGGACAGGCACAGATACGCAGTATTTT.

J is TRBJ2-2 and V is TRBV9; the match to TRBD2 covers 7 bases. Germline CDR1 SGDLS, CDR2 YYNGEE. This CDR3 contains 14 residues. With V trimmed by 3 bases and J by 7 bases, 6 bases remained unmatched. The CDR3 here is CASSGQSGIGELFF. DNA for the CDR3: TGTGCCAGCAGCGGCCAAAGCGGGATCGGGGAGCTGTTTTTT.